This TCR beta chain emerged from a study of Graves' ophthalmopathy and Graves' hyperthyroidism. Researchers turned away patients with other autoimmune diseases, uncontrolled infections, pregnancy or lactation. General study points: Most clonotypes expanded in thyroid above 0.001 frequency were present in blood too.

Beta-chain TCR CDR3 regions were amplified from RNA transcripts. Second-round multiplex PCR came after first-round RT-PCR with HTBI primers. TCRdb re-called the multiplex PCR reads with MiXCR, one entry per CDR3 protein. The sample lists some 750,000 distinct CDR3 sequences, approximately 40% seen once, with approximately 43% in the top ten. For this clonotype: Antigen: not known.

Trimming took 2 bases from V and 12 from J; bases not matched to a gene: 16. This CDR3 comprises 16 residues. Per germline, CDR1 MGHDK and CDR2 SYGVNS. The TCR originated in an adult man with Graves' ophthalmopathy. The genes are TRBV25-1 and TRBJ2-1; 7 nucleotides align to TRBD2. Material: peripheral blood. In nucleotides, the CDR3 is TGTGCCAGCAGTGAACCCAGTGGCGGGAGAGGTTTAGGGCAGTTCTTC. It codes for CASSEPSGGRGLGQFF.